This paragraph reports one T cell receptor beta chain. Its antigen is still unknown. This sample was taken from a study of T cell responses to AZD1222 COVID-19 vaccine. Notes on the study in general: The study reported that nearly half of spike-specific TCRs target unmutated variant regions. Vaccine-associated CD4 TCRs spanned spike, dominant at 160-218 and 743-854. Sampled repertoires all dated from after the peak T cell response.

The CDR3 is 13 amino acids. The germline gives CDR1 MDHEN, CDR2 SYDVKM. Between the trimmed V and J ends, which lost 2 bases and 7 bases, there was a span of 9 bases. The data were produced by immunoSEQ multiplex PCR, yet TCRdb's version contains in-frame clones alone and is incomplete. The sample has some 120,000 clones, 70% to 90% seen once; the top ten hold 7.7%. The chain carries TRBV28 and TRBJ2-1; maybe TRBD1 (5 bases). Material: peripheral blood, obtained on day 0 of AZD1222 vaccination. The receptor's source is an adult in good health. In nucleotides, the CDR3 is TGTGCCAGCAGTTTAGTTGGGGCTAATGAGCAGTTCTTC. This translates into CASSLVGANEQFF. The full variable domain, in which reference TRBV28 and TRBJ2-1 provide the parts outside the CDR3, is DVKVTQSSRYLVKRTGEKVFLECVQDMDHENMFWYRQDPGLGLRLIYFSYDVKMKEKGDIPEGYSVSREKKERFSLILESASTNQTSMYLCASSLVGANEQFFGPGTRLTVL.